These T cell receptor beta chains were read from a single sample in a study of cytotoxic CD8 clonotypes in ibrutinib-treated CLL. Profiling relied on immunoSEQ multiplex PCR, and the TCRdb table lists in-frame clones only, not all of them. Seen here are more than 200,000 clones, 70% observed once, and the top ten hold 5.9%. The source was PBMCs, collected after 12 months of ibrutinib treatment. Source of these receptors: a human donor with chronic lymphocytic leukemia. Both conserved end residues are part of each CDR3. A D gene is named only where the DNA matches it firmly. Clone size is shown for a subset of rows, as once, few, many or a class of expanded clone.

D gene	V gene	J gene	clone size	CDR3 DNA	CDR3 protein
-	TRBV5-1	TRBJ1-2	-	TGCGCCAGCAGCCCACTAGCACAGGGCGGCTACACCTTC	CASSPLAQGGYTF
-	TRBV6-5	TRBJ1-2	-	TGTGCCAGCAGTTATAACAGCGATTATGGCTACACCTTC	CASSYNSDYGYTF
-	TRBV30	TRBJ1-1	-	TGTGCCTGGAGTGTTGAGACAAACACTGAAGCTTTCTTT	CAWSVETNTEAFF
TRBD2	TRBV2	TRBJ2-7	-	TGTGCCAGCAGTAAGGGACTAGCGGGGGCCGGTCGGGGCTACGAGCAGTACTTC	CASSKGLAGAGRGYEQYF
TRBD1	TRBV4-1	TRBJ1-5	-	TGCGCCAGCAGCCCTAGTCAGGGGGGCGGTCAGCCCCAGCATTTT	CASSPSQGGGQPQHF
TRBD2	TRBV10-2	TRBJ2-5	few	TGCGCCAGCACCTGGGGACTAGCGGGGGGAGGGGTCCGGGAGACCCAGTACTTC	CASTWGLAGGGVRETQYF
-	TRBV2	TRBJ1-1	-	TGTGCCACACAGGGTGGGGGGAGAGACACTGAAGCTTTCTTT	CATQGGGRDTEAFF
TRBD1	TRBV5-6	TRBJ1-2	once	TGTGCCAGCAACGCTCTCGGGACAGCCACCTATGGCTACACCTTC	CASNALGTATYGYTF
TRBD1	TRBV5-5	TRBJ2-7	-	TGTGCCAGCAGCTTTGAGGACAGGTTCCCCTACGAGCAGTACTTC	CASSFEDRFPYEQYF
-	TRBV7-9	TRBJ1-4	few	TGTGCCAGCAACCCACATTCTAATGAAAAACTGTTTTTT	CASNPHSNEKLFF
-	TRBV6-5	TRBJ2-7	once	TGTGCCAGCAGTTCCCGGGCTAAAGCCTACGAGCAGTACTTC	CASSSRAKAYEQYF
TRBD1	TRBV30	TRBJ1-1	-	TGTGCCTGGAGCGCTAACAAGGGACAGCTGAACACTGAAGCTTTCTTT	CAWSANKGQLNTEAFF
-	TRBV10-2	TRBJ1-5	few	TGCGCCAGCAGTGAGACGAATCAGCCCCAGCATTTT	CASSETNQPQHF
-	TRBV18	TRBJ1-3	-	TGTGCCAGCTCACCACCGTTCCGACAGCTCGGGGTCTCTGGAAACACCATATATTTT	CASSPPFRQLGVSGNTIYF
TRBD2	TRBV5-1	TRBJ2-3	-	TGCGCCAGCAGCCACGGGGCTAGCGGGGGGTTCACAGATACGCAGTATTTT	CASSHGASGGFTDTQYF
-	TRBV7-3	TRBJ2-2	few	TGTGCCAGCAGCTTAGGCACCGGGGAGCTGTTTTTT	CASSLGTGELFF
-	TRBV18	TRBJ1-2	-	TGTGCCAGCTCACCAGGTGGAGGTGGCTATGGCTACACCTTC	CASSPGGGGYGYTF
-	TRBV6-1	TRBJ1-2	-	TGTGCCAGCAGTCCCGGAGACTATGGCTACACCTTC	CASSPGDYGYTF
-	TRBV6-1	TRBJ1-2	-	TGTGCCAGCAGTAAGATTTTGGGGCATGGCTACACCTTC	CASSKILGHGYTF
-	TRBV9	TRBJ1-2	-	TGTGCCAGCAGCGCTTTTGACAGTTATGGCTACACCTTC	CASSAFDSYGYTF
-	TRBV10-2	TRBJ1-1	-	TGCGCCAGCAGTGAATCTCATACTGAAGCTTTCTTT	CASSESHTEAFF
-	TRBV30	TRBJ2-7	few	TGTGCCTGGAGTGTCGGTTACGAGCAGTACTTC	CAWSVGYEQYF
-	TRBV7-3	TRBJ2-7	-	TGTGCCAGCAGCTTAGAGGGCCGGTACGAGCAGTACTTC	CASSLEGRYEQYF
-	TRBV5-3	TRBJ1-2	-	TGTGCCAGAACCGGGGGGTACTATGGCTACACCTTC	CARTGGYYGYTF
-	TRBV7-3	TRBJ1-1	few	TGTGCCAGCAGCCCTCAGGGGCAGGGTACTGAAGCTTTCTTT	CASSPQGQGTEAFF
TRBD2	TRBV7-8	TRBJ2-5	many	TGTGCCAGCAGCTTATGGCGGGAGGGCCAAGAGACCCAGTACTTC	CASSLWREGQETQYF
TRBD2	TRBV2	TRBJ2-7	-	TGTGCCAGCAGTGTTCATGCGACTAGCTTCCTACCTGAGTACGAGCAGTACTTC	CASSVHATSFLPEYEQYF
-	TRBV5-1	TRBJ2-1	-	TGCGCCAGCAGCTTCGACTGGGGAAATGAGCAGTTCTTC	CASSFDWGNEQFF
TRBD1	TRBV18	TRBJ1-2	many	TGTGCCAGCTCACTAGGACAGGGGGCGTCTACCTTC	CASSLGQGASTF
-	TRBV18	TRBJ2-6	-	TGTGCCAGCTCACCAGGATTATCTGGGGCCAACGTCCTGACTTTC	CASSPGLSGANVLTF
-	TRBV19	TRBJ1-2	-	TGTGCCAGTAGTATCCGTCCGTGGGGGGCGCTTGGCTTTTCTAACTATGGCTACACCTTC	CASSIRPWGALGFSNYGYTF
-	TRBV5-1	TRBJ2-3	-	TGCGCCAGCAGCTTGGGTCTGTTGGGGGGTACAGATACGCAGTATTTT	CASSLGLLGGTDTQYF
-	TRBV30	TRBJ2-7	-	TGTGCCTGGAGCCACCCGGGAGGGCCAGGGGGAAACGAGCAGTACTTC	CAWSHPGGPGGNEQYF
-	TRBV18	TRBJ2-2	-	TGTGCCAGCTCCCGGGGACAGAACACCGGGGAGCTGTTTTTT	CASSRGQNTGELFF
-	TRBV7-3	TRBJ1-1	-	TGTGCCAGCAGCCCCTGGGGTATGAACACTGAAGCTTTCTTT	CASSPWGMNTEAFF
TRBD1	TRBV2	TRBJ1-2	-	TGTGCCAGCAGACAGGGGAACCCCTCCGGCTACACCTTC	CASRQGNPSGYTF
-	TRBV18	TRBJ2-1	-	TGTGCCAGCTCACCACGGGAAGTGGCTGAGCAGTTCTTC	CASSPREVAEQFF
-	TRBV6-5	TRBJ1-2	-	TGTGCCAGCAGTTACAGCCGAGATTATGGCTACACCTTC	CASSYSRDYGYTF
TRBD1	TRBV11-2	TRBJ1-2	-	TGTGCCAGCAGCTTAGTAGGACAGGGTGGCTACACCTTC	CASSLVGQGGYTF
-	TRBV7-8	TRBJ2-7	once	TGTGCCAGCAGCCCCGGAGGACCAAACTACGAGCAGTACTTC	CASSPGGPNYEQYF
-	TRBV7-3	TRBJ2-1	-	TGTGCCAGCAGCACCGGCCCGGCGCAGGGTGATGAGCAGTTCTTC	CASSTGPAQGDEQFF
TRBD2	TRBV18	TRBJ2-5	-	TGTGCCAGCTCCGGACGGCGGGGGGGCGAAGAGACCCAGTACTTC	CASSGRRGGEETQYF
-	TRBV30	TRBJ2-1	once	TGTGCCTGGAGTCGGATTCTAAGCAATGAGCAGTTCTTC	CAWSRILSNEQFF
TRBD2	TRBV30	TRBJ2-1	-	TGTGCCTGGACTTCGGGGGGGATCAATGAGCAGTTCTTC	CAWTSGGINEQFF
TRBD2	TRBV5-1	TRBJ2-6	-	TGCGCCAGCGGGAGGGCTTCCGGGGCCAACGTCCTGACTTTC	CASGRASGANVLTF
-	TRBV2	TRBJ1-2	-	TGTGCCAGCAGAAATCAGGGTAACTATGGCTACACCTTC	CASRNQGNYGYTF
-	TRBV28	TRBJ2-7	-	TGTGCCAGCAGCACCTCGGTCCCATACGAGCAGTACTTC	CASSTSVPYEQYF
-	TRBV29-1	TRBJ1-3	-	TGCAGCGTTGAATTGGGCTCTGGAAACACCATATATTTT	CSVELGSGNTIYF
-	TRBV7-9	TRBJ1-1	-	TGTGCCAGTGGGGTGGTGAACACTGAAGCTTTCTTT	CASGVVNTEAFF
TRBD2	TRBV27	TRBJ2-7	-	TGTGCCAGCAGGCGGGGGTCAAATATCTACGAGCAGTACTTC	CASRRGSNIYEQYF
-	TRBV11-1	TRBJ1-2	few	TGTGCCAGCAGCTTGGAGGGGGGAGGCTACACCTTC	CASSLEGGGYTF
TRBD1	TRBV6-6	TRBJ1-1	-	TGTGCCAGCAGTTTCGACAGGACAGGGTGGGCTTTCTTT	CASSFDRTGWAFF
-	TRBV29-1	TRBJ2-5	-	TGCAGCGTTGAAGTACAGGGCACTCGGGAGACCCAGTACTTC	CSVEVQGTRETQYF
-	TRBV12-5	TRBJ2-5	-	TGTGCTAGTGCCCTCCAAGAGACCCAGTACTTC	CASALQETQYF
-	TRBV29-1	TRBJ1-2	-	TGCAGCGTTAAACGTGTGGACTATGGCTACACCTTC	CSVKRVDYGYTF
-	TRBV29-1	TRBJ2-7	few	TGCAGCGTTGGAGGGGTTAGCGTTGAGCAGTACTTC	CSVGGVSVEQYF
-	TRBV4-1	TRBJ1-6	-	TGCGCCAGCAGCCAAGACCTCTCCTATAATTCACCCCTCCACTTT	CASSQDLSYNSPLHF
TRBD1	TRBV5-1	TRBJ2-4	-	TGCGCCAGCCGGACAGGGGGGGCCAAAAACATTCAGTACTTC	CASRTGGAKNIQYF